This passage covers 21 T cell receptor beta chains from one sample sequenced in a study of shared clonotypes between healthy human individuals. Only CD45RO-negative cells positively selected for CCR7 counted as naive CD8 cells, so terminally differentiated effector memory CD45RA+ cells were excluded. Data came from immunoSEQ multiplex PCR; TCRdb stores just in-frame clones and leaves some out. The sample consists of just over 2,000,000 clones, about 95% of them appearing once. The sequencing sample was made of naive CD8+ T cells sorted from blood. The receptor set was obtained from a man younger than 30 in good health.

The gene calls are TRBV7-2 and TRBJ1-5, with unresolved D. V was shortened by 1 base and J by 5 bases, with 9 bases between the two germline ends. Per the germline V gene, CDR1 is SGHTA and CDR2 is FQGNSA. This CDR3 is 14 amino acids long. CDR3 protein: CASSLVGRDQPQHF. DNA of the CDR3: TGTGCCAGCAGCTTAGTAGGTAGGGATCAGCCCCAGCATTTT.

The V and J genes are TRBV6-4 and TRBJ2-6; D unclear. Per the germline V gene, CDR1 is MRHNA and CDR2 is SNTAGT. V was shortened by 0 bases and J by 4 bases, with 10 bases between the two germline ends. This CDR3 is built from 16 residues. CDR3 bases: TGTGCCAGCAGTGACTCGTTCGGTACGGGGGCCAACGTCCTGACTTTC. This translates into CASSDSFGTGANVLTF.

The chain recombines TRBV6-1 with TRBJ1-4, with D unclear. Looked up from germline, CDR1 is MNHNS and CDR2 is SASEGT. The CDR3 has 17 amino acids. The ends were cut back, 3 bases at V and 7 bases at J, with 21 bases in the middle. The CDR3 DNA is TGTGCCAGCAGTGAGCTACCCGAGTGGGCCCGCGCTGAAAAACTGTTTTTT. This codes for CASSELPEWARAEKLFF.

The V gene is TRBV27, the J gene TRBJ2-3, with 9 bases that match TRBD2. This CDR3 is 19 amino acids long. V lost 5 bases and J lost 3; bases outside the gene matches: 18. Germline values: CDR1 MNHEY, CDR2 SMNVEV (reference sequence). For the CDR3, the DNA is TGTGCCAGCAGTCCCCCTGATATTGCGGGGGGGGTACCTACAGATACGCAGTATTTT. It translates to CASSPPDIAGGVPTDTQYF.

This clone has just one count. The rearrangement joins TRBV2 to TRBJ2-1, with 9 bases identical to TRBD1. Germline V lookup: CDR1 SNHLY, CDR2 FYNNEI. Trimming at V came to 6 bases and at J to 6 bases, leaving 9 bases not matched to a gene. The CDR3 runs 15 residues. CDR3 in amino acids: CASSDPGQGLNEQFF. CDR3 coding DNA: TGTGCCAGCAGCGACCCGGGACAGGGACTCAATGAGCAGTTCTTC.

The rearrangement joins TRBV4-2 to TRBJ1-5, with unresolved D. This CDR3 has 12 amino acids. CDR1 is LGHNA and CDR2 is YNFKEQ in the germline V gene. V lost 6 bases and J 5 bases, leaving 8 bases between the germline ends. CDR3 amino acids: CASRGSDQPQHF. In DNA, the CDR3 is TGTGCCAGCAGGGGGTCTGATCAGCCCCAGCATTTT.

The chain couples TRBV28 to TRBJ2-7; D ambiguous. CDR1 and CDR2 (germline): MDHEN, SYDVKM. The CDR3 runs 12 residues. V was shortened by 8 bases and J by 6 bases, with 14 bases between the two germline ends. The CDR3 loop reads CASATWATEQYF. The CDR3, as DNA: TGTGCCAGCGCTACGTGGGCCACCGAGCAGTACTTC.

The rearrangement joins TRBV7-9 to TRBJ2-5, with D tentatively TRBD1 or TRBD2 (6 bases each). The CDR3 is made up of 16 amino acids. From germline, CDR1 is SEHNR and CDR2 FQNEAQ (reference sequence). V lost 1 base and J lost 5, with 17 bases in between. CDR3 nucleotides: TGTGCCAGCAGCTTAGTATCCGGGGGCGGCGAGGAGACCCAGTACTTC. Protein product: CASSLVSGGGEETQYF.

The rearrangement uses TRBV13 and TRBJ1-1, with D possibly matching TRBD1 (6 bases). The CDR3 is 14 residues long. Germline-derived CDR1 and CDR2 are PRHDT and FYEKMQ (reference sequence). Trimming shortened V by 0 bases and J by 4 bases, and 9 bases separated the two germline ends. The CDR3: CASSLGDSVTEAFF. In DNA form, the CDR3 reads TGTGCCAGCAGCTTAGGGGACAGCGTCACTGAAGCTTTCTTT.

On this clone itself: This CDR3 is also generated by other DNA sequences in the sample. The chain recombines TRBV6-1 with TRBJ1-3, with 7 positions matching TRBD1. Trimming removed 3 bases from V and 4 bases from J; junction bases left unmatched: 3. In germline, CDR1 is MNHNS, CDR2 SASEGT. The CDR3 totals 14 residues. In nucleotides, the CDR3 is TGTGCCAGCAGTGAGACAGGGTTAGGAAACACCATATATTTT. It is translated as CASSETGLGNTIYF.

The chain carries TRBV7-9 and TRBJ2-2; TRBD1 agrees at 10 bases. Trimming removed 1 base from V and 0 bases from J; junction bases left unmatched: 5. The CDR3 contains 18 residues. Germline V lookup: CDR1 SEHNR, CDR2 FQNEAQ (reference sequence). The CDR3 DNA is TGTGCCAGCAGCTTAGTGACAGGGGGCATGACGAACACCGGGGAGCTGTTTTTT. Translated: CASSLVTGGMTNTGELFF. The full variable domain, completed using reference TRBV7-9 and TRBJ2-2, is DTGVSQNPRHKITKRGQNVTFRCDPISEHNRLYWYRQTLGQGPEFLTYFQNEAQLEKSRLLSDRFSAERPKGSFSTLEIQRTEQGDSAMYLCASSLVTGGMTNTGELFFGEGSRLTVL.

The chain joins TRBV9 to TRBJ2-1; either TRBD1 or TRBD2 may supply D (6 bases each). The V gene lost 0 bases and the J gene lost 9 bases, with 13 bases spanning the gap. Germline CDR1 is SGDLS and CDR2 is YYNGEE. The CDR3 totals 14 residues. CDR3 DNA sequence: TGTGCCAGCAGCGTAGAAGGGGGGCGCGTTGAGCAGTTCTTC. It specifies CASSVEGGRVEQFF.

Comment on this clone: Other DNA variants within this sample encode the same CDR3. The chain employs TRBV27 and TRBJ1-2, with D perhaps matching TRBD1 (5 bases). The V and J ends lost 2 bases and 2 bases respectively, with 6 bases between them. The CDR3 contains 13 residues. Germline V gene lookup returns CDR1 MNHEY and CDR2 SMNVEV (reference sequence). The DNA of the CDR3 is TGTGCCAGCAGTTTAGGGGGAAACTATGGCTACACCTTC. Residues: CASSLGGNYGYTF.

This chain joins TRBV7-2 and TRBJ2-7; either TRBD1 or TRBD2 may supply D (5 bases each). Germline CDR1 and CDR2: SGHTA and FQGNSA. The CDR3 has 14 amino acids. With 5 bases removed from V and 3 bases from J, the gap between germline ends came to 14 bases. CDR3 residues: CASSPKGRNYEQYF. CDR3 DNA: TGTGCCAGCAGCCCCAAGGGACGCAACTACGAGCAGTACTTC.

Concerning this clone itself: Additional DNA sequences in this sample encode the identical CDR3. The CDR3 DNA reads as TGTGCCAGCAGCTTATTGACCTCACAGGGGGCTAACGAGCAGTACTTC. It is translated as CASSLLTSQGANEQYF. The chain recombines TRBV11-2 with TRBJ2-7; 9 nucleotides match TRBD1. This CDR3 comprises 16 residues. The J segment lost 5 bases and the V segment lost 2 bases, leaving 10 bases of the junction unmatched. Germline V gives CDR1 SGHAT, CDR2 FQNNGV.

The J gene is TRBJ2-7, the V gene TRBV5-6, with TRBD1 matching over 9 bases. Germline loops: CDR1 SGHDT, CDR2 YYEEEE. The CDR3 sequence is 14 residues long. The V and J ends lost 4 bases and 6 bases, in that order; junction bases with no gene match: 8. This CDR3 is CASSVGTGIREQYF. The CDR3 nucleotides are TGTGCCAGCAGCGTCGGGACAGGGATTCGCGAGCAGTACTTC.

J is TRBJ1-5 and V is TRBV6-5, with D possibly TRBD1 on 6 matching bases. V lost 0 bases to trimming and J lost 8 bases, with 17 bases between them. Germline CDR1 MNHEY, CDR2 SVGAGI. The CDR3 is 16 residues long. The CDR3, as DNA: TGTGCCAGCAGTTACTCGGCAGGGGAGGGAATTAAGCCCCAGCATTTT. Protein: CASSYSAGEGIKPQHF.

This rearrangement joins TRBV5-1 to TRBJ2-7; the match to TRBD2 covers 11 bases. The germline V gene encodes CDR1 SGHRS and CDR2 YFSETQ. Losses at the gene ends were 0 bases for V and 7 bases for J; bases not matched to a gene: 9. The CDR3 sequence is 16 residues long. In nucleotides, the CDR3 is TGCGCCAGCAGCTTGGGTAATAGCGGGAGGGTATGGGAGCAGTACTTC. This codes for CASSLGNSGRVWEQYF.

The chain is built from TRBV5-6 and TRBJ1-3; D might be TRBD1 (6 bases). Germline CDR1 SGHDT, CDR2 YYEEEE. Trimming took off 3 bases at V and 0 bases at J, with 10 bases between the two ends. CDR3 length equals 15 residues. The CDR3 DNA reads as TGTGCCAGCAGCTCCAGGGGCCACTCTGGAAACACCATATATTTT. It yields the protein CASSSRGHSGNTIYF.

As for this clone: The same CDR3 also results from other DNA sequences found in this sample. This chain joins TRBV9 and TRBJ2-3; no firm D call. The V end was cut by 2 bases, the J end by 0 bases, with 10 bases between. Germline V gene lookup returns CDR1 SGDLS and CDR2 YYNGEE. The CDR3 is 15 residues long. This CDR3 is CASSVGGASTDTQYF. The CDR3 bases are TGTGCCAGCAGCGTCGGCGGAGCTAGCACAGATACGCAGTATTTT.

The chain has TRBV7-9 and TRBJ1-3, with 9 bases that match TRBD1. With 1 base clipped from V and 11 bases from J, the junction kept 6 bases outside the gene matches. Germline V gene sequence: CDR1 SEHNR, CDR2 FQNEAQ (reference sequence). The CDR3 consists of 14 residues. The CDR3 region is CASSLDRDRVSIYF. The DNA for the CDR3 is TGTGCCAGCAGCTTAGATCGGGACAGGGTTTCCATATATTTT.